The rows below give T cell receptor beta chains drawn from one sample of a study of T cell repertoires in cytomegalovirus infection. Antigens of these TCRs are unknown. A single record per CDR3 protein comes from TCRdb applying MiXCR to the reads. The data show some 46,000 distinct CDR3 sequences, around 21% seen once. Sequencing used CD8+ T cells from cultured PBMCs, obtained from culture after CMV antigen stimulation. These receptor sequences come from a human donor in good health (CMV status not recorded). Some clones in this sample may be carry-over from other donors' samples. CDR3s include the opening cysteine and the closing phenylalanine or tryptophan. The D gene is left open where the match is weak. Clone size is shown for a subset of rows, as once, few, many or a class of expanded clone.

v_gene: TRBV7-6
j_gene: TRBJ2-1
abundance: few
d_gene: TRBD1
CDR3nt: TGTGCCAGCAGCGCAGGGGGCGCGTACAATGAGCAGTTCTTC
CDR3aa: CASSAGGAYNEQFF

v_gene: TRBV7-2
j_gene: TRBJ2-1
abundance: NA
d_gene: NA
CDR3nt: TGTGCCAGCAGCCATTCGCGGAGGGATTACAATGAGCAGTTCTTC
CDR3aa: CASSHSRRDYNEQFF

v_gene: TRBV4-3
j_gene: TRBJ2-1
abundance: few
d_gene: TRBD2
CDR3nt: TGCGCCAGCAGCCAAGGGTCTAGCGGTTACAATGAGCAGTTCTTC
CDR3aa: CASSQGSSGYNEQFF

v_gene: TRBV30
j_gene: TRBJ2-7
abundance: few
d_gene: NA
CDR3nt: TGTGCCTGGAGTGTAGGGGCAGCTTCCTACGAGCAGTACTTC
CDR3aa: CAWSVGAASYEQYF

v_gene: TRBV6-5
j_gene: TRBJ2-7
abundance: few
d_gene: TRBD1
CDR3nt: TGTGCCAGCAGTTACTCGGGACAGTACTACGAGCAGTACTTC
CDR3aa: CASSYSGQYYEQYF

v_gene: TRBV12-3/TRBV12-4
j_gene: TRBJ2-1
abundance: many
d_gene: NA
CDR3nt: TGTGCCAGCAGTTTTGAGGGCAATGAGCAGTTCTTC
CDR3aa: CASSFEGNEQFF

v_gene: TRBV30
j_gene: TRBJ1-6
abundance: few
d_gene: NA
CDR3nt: TGTGCCTGGAAATTTAGGGCCGAACGGGGCTCCTATAATTCACCCCTCCACTTT
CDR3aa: CAWKFRAERGSYNSPLHF

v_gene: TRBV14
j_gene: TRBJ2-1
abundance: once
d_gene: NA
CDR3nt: TGTGCCAGCAGCCAAGAGTTAACCCTTATCAGCTCCTACAATGAGCAGTTCTTC
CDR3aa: CASSQELTLISSYNEQFF

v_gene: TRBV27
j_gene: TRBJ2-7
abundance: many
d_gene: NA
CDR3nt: TGTGCCAGCAGTTTTGAGCCACAGGCCTACGAGCAGTACTTC
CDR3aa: CASSFEPQAYEQYF

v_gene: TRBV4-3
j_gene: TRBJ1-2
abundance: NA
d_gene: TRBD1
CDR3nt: TGCGCCAGCAGCCACACGGGACAGGCCCTTAACTATGGCTACACCTTC
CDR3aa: CASSHTGQALNYGYTF

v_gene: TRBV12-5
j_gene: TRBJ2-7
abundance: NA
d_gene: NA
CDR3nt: TGTGCTAGTGGTTTAGGCCAGGCCTACGAGCAGTACTTC
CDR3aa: CASGLGQAYEQYF

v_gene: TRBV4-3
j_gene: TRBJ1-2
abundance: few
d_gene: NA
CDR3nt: TGCGCCAGCAGCCAAGATCCGGGCAACTATGGCTACACCTTC
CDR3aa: CASSQDPGNYGYTF

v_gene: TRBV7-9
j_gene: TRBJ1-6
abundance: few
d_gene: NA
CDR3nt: TGTGCCAGCAGCTTAGGGGGCCAGGGAGTCCTCCACTTT
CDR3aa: CASSLGGQGVLHF

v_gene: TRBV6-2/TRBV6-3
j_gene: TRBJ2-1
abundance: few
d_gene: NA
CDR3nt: TGTGCCAGCAGTTACCCGTCCATTATGACTAGCTACAATGAGCAGTTCTTC
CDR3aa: CASSYPSIMTSYNEQFF

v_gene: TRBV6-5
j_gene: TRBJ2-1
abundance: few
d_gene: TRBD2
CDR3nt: TGTGCCAGCAGTTACGGTAGCGGGCTAGAGCAGTTCTTC
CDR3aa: CASSYGSGLEQFF

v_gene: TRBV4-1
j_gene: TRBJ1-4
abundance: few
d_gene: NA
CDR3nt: TGCGCCAGCAGCCCCCCGGGGGTTGATGAAAAACTGTTTTTT
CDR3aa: CASSPPGVDEKLFF

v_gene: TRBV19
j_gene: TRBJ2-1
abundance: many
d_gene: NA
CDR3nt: TGTGCCAGTAGTATGGGGGACCCCCTGTTCTTC
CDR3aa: CASSMGDPLFF

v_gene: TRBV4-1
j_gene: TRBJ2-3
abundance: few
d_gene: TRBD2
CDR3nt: TGCGCCAGCAGCCAACCTCGACTAGCGTGGGACACAGATACGCAGTATTTT
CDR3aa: CASSQPRLAWDTDTQYF

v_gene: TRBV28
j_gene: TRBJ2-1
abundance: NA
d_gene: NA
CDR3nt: TGTGCCAGCGGGGGGGGGGGCCTGAATGAGCAGTTCTTC
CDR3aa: CASGGGGLNEQFF

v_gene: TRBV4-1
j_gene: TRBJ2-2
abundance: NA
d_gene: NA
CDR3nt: TGCGCCAGCAGCCAAGGGGAGGGGGCTGCCGGGGAGCTGTTTTTT
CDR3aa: CASSQGEGAAGELFF

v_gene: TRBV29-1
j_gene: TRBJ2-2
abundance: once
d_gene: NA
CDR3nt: TGCAGCGTACCTCGGGGGAACACCGGGGAGCTGTTTTTT
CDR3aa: CSVPRGNTGELFF

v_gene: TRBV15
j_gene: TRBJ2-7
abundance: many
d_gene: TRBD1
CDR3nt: TGTGCCACCAGCGGCGGGACAGGGGGTTCCTACGAGCAGTACTTC
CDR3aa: CATSGGTGGSYEQYF

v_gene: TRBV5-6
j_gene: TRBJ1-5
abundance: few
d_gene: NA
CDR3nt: TGTGCCAGCAGCTCTTGGCCAGGTAGCAATCAGCCCCAGCATTTT
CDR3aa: CASSSWPGSNQPQHF

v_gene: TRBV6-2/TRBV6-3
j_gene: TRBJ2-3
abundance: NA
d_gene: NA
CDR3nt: TGTGCCAGCAGTTACGGAGCAGCGGTCACAGATACGCAGTATTTT
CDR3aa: CASSYGAAVTDTQYF

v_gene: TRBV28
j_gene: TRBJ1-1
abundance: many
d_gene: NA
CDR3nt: TGTGCCAGCAGTTTATTGACAGCTACCTACACTGAAGCTTTCTTT
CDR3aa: CASSLLTATYTEAFF

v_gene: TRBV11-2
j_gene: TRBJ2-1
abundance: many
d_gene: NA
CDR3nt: TGTGCCAGCAGCTTAGCTCTCCAAACTAGAGCGGAGCAGTTCTTC
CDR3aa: CASSLALQTRAEQFF

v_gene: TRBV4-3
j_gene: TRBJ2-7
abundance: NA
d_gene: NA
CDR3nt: TGCGCCTCTGGGTCATCCTACGAGCAGTACTTC
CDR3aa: CASGSSYEQYF

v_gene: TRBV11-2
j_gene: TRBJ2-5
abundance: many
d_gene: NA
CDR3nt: TGTGCCAGCAGATCACAGGGATCGGAAGAGACCCAGTACTTC
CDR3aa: CASRSQGSEETQYF

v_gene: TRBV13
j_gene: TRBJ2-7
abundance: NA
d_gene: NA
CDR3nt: TGTGCCAGCAGCTTACGGGGGAACTCCTACGAGCAGTACTTC
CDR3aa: CASSLRGNSYEQYF

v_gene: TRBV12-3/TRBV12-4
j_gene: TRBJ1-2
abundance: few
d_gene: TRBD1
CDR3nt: TGTGCCAGCAGTCGCAACCGGGACAGCCTCTATGGCTACACCTTC
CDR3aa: CASSRNRDSLYGYTF

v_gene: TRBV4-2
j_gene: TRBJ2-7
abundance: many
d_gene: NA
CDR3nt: TGTGCCAGCAGCCAAGACAGGTCCGCGAGCTACGAGCAGTACTTC
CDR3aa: CASSQDRSASYEQYF

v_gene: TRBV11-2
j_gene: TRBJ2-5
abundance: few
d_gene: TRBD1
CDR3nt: TGTGCCAGCAGCGCTGGACAGGGGACCCTTCAAGAGACCCAGTACTTC
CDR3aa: CASSAGQGTLQETQYF

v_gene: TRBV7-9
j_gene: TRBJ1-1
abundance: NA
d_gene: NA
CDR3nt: TGTGCCAGCAGCATGACGGGTTACACTGAAGCTTTCTTT
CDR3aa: CASSMTGYTEAFF

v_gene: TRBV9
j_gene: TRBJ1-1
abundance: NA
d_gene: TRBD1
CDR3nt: TGTGCCAGCAGCACCGGACAGGGGGCCGCCGGGAGTATGAACACTGAAGCTTTCTTT
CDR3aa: CASSTGQGAAGSMNTEAFF

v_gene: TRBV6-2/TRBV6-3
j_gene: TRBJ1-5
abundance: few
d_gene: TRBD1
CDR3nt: TGTGCCAGCAGGACAGGGATGTATCAGCCCCAGCATTTT
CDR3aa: CASRTGMYQPQHF

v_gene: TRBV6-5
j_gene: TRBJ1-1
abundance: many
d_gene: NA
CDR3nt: TGTGCCAGCAGTTACTCTGGCAGGACCGGGGCTGAAGCTTTCTTT
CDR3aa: CASSYSGRTGAEAFF

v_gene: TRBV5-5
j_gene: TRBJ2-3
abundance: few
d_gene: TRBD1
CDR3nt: TGTGCCAGCAGCGAGGACAGGGTGGATACGCAGTATTTT
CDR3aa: CASSEDRVDTQYF

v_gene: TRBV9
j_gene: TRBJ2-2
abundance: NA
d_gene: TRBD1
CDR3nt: TGTGCCAGCAGCGTGGATGGACAGGGCACCGGGGAGCTGTTTTTT
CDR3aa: CASSVDGQGTGELFF

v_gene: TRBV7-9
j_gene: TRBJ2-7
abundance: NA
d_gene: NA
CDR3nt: TGTGCCAGCAGCTGGCCTCCGGCCTACGAGCAGTACTTC
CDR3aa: CASSWPPAYEQYF

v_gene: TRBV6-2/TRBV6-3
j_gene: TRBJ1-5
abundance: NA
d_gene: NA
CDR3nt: TGTGCCAGCAGTTACGCAGGATTTGATCAGCCCCAGCATTTT
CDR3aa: CASSYAGFDQPQHF

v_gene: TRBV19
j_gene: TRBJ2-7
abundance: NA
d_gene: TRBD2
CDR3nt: TGTGCCAGTAGTATACTTACGGGGGGGACCGGCGAGCAGTACTTC
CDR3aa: CASSILTGGTGEQYF

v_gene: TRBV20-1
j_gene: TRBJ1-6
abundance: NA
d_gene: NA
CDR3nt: TGCAGTGCCTCCGATTCACCCCTCCACTTT
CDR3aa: CSASDSPLHF

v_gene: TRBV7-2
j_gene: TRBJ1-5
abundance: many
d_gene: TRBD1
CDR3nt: TGTGCCAGCACCACAGGTACAGGGGGGAGCAATCAGCCCCAGCATTTT
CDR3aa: CASTTGTGGSNQPQHF

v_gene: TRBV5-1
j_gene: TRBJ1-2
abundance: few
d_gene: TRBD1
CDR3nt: TGCGCCAGCAGCTCCGGGACAGCATACCCCTATGGCTACACCTTC
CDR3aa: CASSSGTAYPYGYTF

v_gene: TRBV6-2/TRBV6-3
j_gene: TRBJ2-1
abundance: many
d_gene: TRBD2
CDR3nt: TGTGCCAGCAAAATAGCGGGGGGGAATGAGCAGTTCTTC
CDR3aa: CASKIAGGNEQFF

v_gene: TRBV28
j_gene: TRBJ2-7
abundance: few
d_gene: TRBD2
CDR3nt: TGTGCCACCACGGGGGGACTAGCGCTCTACGAGCAGTACTTC
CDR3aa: CATTGGLALYEQYF

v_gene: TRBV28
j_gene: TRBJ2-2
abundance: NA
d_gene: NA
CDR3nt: TGTGCCAGCAGCGAACGCGGGGAGCTGTTTTTT
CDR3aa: CASSERGELFF

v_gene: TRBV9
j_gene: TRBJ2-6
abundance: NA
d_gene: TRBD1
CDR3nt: TGTGCCAGCAGCTCCCCTCCGGGACAGGGGGCGACTGGGGCCAACGTCCTGACTTTC
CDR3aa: CASSSPPGQGATGANVLTF

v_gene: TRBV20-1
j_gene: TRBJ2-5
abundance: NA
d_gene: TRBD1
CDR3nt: TGCAGTGCTAGAGACGACAGGGGGCAAGAGACCCAGTACTTC
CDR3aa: CSARDDRGQETQYF

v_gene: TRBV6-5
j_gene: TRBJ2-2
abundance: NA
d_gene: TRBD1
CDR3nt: TGTGCCAGCAGTCGGACAGGGGCCGGGGAGCTGTTTTTT
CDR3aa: CASSRTGAGELFF

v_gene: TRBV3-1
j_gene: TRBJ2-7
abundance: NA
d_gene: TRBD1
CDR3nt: TGTGCCAGCAGCCAGGACAGGGGAGTATCCGAGCAGTACTTC
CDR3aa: CASSQDRGVSEQYF

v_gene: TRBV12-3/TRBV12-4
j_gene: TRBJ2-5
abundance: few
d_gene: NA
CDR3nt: TGTGCCAGCAGACGGGACCTTGGAGAAGAGACCCAGTACTTC
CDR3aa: CASRRDLGEETQYF

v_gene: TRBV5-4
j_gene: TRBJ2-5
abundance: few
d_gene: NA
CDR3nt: TGTGCCAGCAGCCGACCGGGGGAGGAACAAGAGACCCAGTACTTC
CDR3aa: CASSRPGEEQETQYF

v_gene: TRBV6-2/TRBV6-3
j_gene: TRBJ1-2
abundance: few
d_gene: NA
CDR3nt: TGTGCCAGCAGTTATGGGAGATCCGCTCGGGGCTACACCTTC
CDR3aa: CASSYGRSARGYTF

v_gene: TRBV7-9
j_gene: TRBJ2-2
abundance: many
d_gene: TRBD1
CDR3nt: TGTGCCAGCAGCGACCGGACAGGGATGAACACCGGGGAGCTGTTTTTT
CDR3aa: CASSDRTGMNTGELFF

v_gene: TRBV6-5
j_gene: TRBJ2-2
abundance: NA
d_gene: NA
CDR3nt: TGTGCCAGCAGTTACTCAGGGGGCACCGGGGAGCTGTTTTTT
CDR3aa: CASSYSGGTGELFF

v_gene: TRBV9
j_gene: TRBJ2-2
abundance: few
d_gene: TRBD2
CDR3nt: TGTGCCAGCAGCGTAGCTCCCGGGACTAGCGGGGACACCGGGGAGCTGTTTTTT
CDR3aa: CASSVAPGTSGDTGELFF

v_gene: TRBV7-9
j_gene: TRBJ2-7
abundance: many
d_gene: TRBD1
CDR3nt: TGTGCCAGCAGCAACCGGGACAGTCCCTACGAGCAGTACTTC
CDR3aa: CASSNRDSPYEQYF

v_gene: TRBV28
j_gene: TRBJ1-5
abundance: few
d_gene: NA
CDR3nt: TGTGCCAGCAGTTTAGATCGGGACACCTATAGCAATCAGCCCCAGCATTTT
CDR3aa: CASSLDRDTYSNQPQHF